This TCR beta chain derives from a study of cytomegalovirus exposure and HLA in healthy donors. V dropped 4 bases and J dropped 4; count of bases not matched to a gene: 8. Germline CDR1 is MDHEN and CDR2 is SYDVKM. The CDR3 loop spans 15 amino acids. PCR involved 60 Vbeta and 13 Jbeta primers. Here immunoSEQ multiplex PCR was the method, and the copy in TCRdb shows in-frame clones only, minus some. The repertoire includes roughly 130,000 clones, roughly 70% of them detected once, and 4.3% sits in the top ten. Source material: PBMCs. This sequence originates from a man aged 18 to 35 in good health and CMV-seropositive. The chain is built from TRBV28 and TRBJ2-7; 9 bases line up with TRBD1. The CDR3 DNA follows: TGTGCCAGCAGTTCAACAGGGGGCGCGAGTTACGAGCAGTACTTC. The encoded protein is CASSSTGGASYEQYF. Together with reference TRBV28 and TRBJ2-7, the CDR3 gives the full variable domain: DVKVTQSSRYLVKRTGEKVFLECVQDMDHENMFWYRQDPGLGLRLIYFSYDVKMKEKGDIPEGYSVSREKKERFSLILESASTNQTSMYLCASSSTGGASYEQYFGPGTRLTVT.